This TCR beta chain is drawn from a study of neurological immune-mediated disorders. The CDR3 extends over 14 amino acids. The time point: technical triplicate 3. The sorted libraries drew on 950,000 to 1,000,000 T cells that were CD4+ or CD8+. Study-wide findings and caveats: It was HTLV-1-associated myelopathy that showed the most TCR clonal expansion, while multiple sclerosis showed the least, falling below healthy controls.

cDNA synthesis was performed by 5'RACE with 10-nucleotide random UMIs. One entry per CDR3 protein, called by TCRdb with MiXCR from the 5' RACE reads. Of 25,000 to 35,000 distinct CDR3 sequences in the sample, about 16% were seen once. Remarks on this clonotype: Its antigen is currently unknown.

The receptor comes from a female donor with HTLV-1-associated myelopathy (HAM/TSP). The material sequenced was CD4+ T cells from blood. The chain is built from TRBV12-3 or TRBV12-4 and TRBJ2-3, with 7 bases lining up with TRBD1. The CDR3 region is CAIKGGISTDTQYF. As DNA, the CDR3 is TGTGCGATCAAAGGGGGCATTAGCACAGATACGCAGTATTTT.